This passage covers 18 T cell receptor beta chains from one sample sequenced in a study of blood T cell repertoires in COVID-19 (TCRdb year 2020). Libraries came from the immunoSEQ multiplex PCR assay. Here the immuneACCESS table is served through TCRdb, limited to in-frame sequences with V and J called. Missing clones are a known gap in these copies; in checked studies unresolved V genes cover under half, and the rest lacks a known reason. The sample table lists 360,000 or so clones, around 90% of them with a count of one. About 3.9% of the sample goes to the ten largest clones. Sequenced: peripheral blood. Receptor source: a woman in her sixties or seventies with COVID-19, enrolled during active disease.

This chain connects TRBV11-2 to TRBJ2-3; 8 bases align to TRBD2. The ends lost 2 bases at V and 0 bases at J; junction bases unmatched: 13. Germline assignment: CDR1 SGHAT and CDR2 FQNNGV. The CDR3 is made up of 19 amino acids. In nucleotides, the CDR3 is TGTGCCAGCAGCTTAAGCCCCCACCAGCGGGGGAGAAGCACAGATACGCAGTATTTT. The encoded protein is CASSLSPHQRGRSTDTQYF.

The V gene is TRBV19, the J gene TRBJ2-6; a weak D match, TRBD1 (5 bases). The V gene lost 3 bases and the J gene lost 2 bases, with 14 bases spanning the gap. The CDR3 covers 17 residues. Germline V gene sequence: CDR1 LNHDA, CDR2 SQIVND (reference sequence). The DNA of the CDR3 is TGTGCCAGTAGTATTAGGGGTTTGGTAACTGGGGCCAACGTCCTGACTTTC. Encoded protein: CASSIRGLVTGANVLTF.

This clone was found once. The genes are TRBV11-2 and TRBJ2-4, with D unclear. The CDR3 is 14 amino acids. V lost 6 bases and J lost 3, with 12 bases in between. The V gene's germline CDR1 is SGHAT and CDR2 FQNNGV. In DNA, the CDR3 is TGTGCCAGCAGTCCCCTTCTCGGCAAAAACATTCAGTACTTC. Translation: CASSPLLGKNIQYF.

The count of this clone is one. The rearrangement links TRBV9 to TRBJ1-1, with D perhaps TRBD1 (6 bases). Germline V gene sequence: CDR1 SGDLS, CDR2 YYNGEE. Trimming removed 3 bases from V and 0 bases from J, with 9 bases in between. The length of the CDR3 is 14 residues. CDR3 sequence reads: CASSAGQMNTEAFF. CDR3 bases: TGTGCCAGCAGCGCAGGACAGATGAACACTGAAGCTTTCTTT.

This clone occurred once. The chain combines TRBV18 with TRBJ1-2, with 9 positions matching TRBD1. The CDR3 length is 14 residues. Germline CDR1 reads KGHSH; CDR2 reads LQKENI. The ends lost 3 bases at V and 10 bases at J; junction bases unmatched: 9. The CDR3 DNA is TGTGCCAGCTCACCCTGGGACAGGGAAGTACCCTACACCTTC. Protein product: CASSPWDREVPYTF.

This chain joins TRBV11-2 and TRBJ2-5; 8 positions match TRBD2. Per the germline V gene, CDR1 is SGHAT and CDR2 is FQNNGV. The V and J ends lost 4 bases and 5 bases, in that order; junction bases with no gene match: 9. The CDR3 sequence is 15 residues long. CDR3 protein: CASSSHGGASETQYF. Here the CDR3 DNA reads TGTGCCAGCAGCTCGCACGGGGGGGCTAGTGAGACCCAGTACTTC.

V usage is TRBV11-2 and J usage is TRBJ1-5; TRBD1 might be the D (5 bases). Germline-derived CDR1 and CDR2 are SGHAT and FQNNGV. This CDR3 comprises 13 residues. Between the trimmed V and J ends, which lost 1 base and 7 bases, there was a span of 8 bases. CDR3 DNA: TGTGCCAGCAGCTTAGGGGGCGTACAGCCCCAGCATTTT. Protein sequence: CASSLGGVQPQHF. Filled out from reference TRBV11-2 and TRBJ1-5, the complete variable domain reads EAGVAQSPRYKIIEKRQSVAFWCNPISGHATLYWYQQILGQGPKLLIQFQNNGVVDDSQLPKDRFSAERLKGVDSTLKIQPAKLEDSAVYLCASSLGGVQPQHFGDGTRLSIL.

The rearrangement uses TRBV11-2 and TRBJ2-3; D call uncertain. The CDR3 is 12 residues long. From germline, CDR1 is SGHAT and CDR2 FQNNGV. Between the trimmed V and J ends, which lost 5 bases and 7 bases, there was a span of 10 bases. This CDR3 reads CASSHLFHTQYF. The CDR3 region has the DNA TGTGCCAGCAGCCACTTGTTCCATACGCAGTATTTT.

V is TRBV18 and J is TRBJ1-2, with D unclear. V dropped 1 base and J dropped 7 bases, with 7 bases sitting between them. There are 12 residues in the CDR3. Germline V gene lookup returns CDR1 KGHSH and CDR2 LQKENI. CDR3 nucleotide sequence: TGTGCCAGCTCACCACGGTCGGGTGGCTACACCTTC. Its protein product is CASSPRSGGYTF.

The V gene is TRBV7-9, the J gene TRBJ1-2; possibly TRBD1 for D (5 bases). The CDR3 has 16 amino acids. Looked up from germline, CDR1 is SEHNR and CDR2 is FQNEAQ (reference sequence). Trimming shortened V by 3 bases and J by 6 bases, and 20 bases separated the two germline ends. In nucleotides, the CDR3 is TGTGCCAGCAGCTTTGGCCAGGGAGGTATTGCGGATGGCTACACCTTC. Encoded protein: CASSFGQGGIADGYTF. The variable domain in full, completed from reference TRBV7-9 and TRBJ1-2, reads DTGVSQNPRHKITKRGQNVTFRCDPISEHNRLYWYRQTLGQGPEFLTYFQNEAQLEKSRLLSDRFSAERPKGSFSTLEIQRTEQGDSAMYLCASSFGQGGIADGYTFGSGTRLTVV.

This chain uses TRBV13 with TRBJ2-5; the D gene is possibly TRBD1 (6 bases). Looked up from germline, CDR1 is PRHDT and CDR2 is FYEKMQ (reference sequence). The CDR3 length is 16 residues. Trimming stripped 2 bases from V and 2 bases from J, with 15 bases between. CDR3 sequence reads: CASSLKSNRDQETQYF. CDR3 nucleotide sequence: TGTGCCAGCAGCTTAAAATCTAACAGGGATCAAGAGACCCAGTACTTC. The whole variable domain, filled in from reference TRBV13 and TRBJ2-5, reads AAGVIQSPRHLIKEKRETATLKCYPIPRHDTVYWYQQGPGQDPQFLISFYEKMQSDKGSIPDRFSAQQFSDYHSELNMSSLELGDSALYFCASSLKSNRDQETQYFGPGTRLLVL.

This clone was seen just once. The chain combines TRBV19 with TRBJ1-2; 7 positions match TRBD1. The CDR3 is made up of 15 amino acids. Germline V gene lookup returns CDR1 LNHDA and CDR2 SQIVND (reference sequence). The V segment lost 9 bases and the J segment 8 bases; nucleotides outside the gene matches: 18. The CDR3 spells CASRTPGTEGRGYTF. The CDR3 DNA sequence: TGTGCCAGCAGAACACCCGGGACAGAAGGTCGCGGCTACACCTTC.

The rearrangement links TRBV5-1 to TRBJ1-1; 8 nucleotides agree with TRBD1. The CDR3 contains 16 residues. The germline V gene encodes CDR1 SGHRS and CDR2 YFSETQ. Trimming cost V 2 bases and J 0 bases; bases outside gene matches: 6. The CDR3 region is CASSLGQGGMNTEAFF. Here the CDR3 DNA reads TGCGCCAGCAGCTTAGGACAGGGTGGCATGAACACTGAAGCTTTCTTT.

This chain uses TRBV5-1 with TRBJ1-5; 8 nucleotides match TRBD1. This CDR3 is built from 17 residues. J was trimmed by 0 bases and V by 0 bases; bases with no gene match: 5. Germline V CDR1 and CDR2: SGHRS, YFSETQ. CDR3 protein: CASSLGTTGDSNQPQHF. The CDR3 bases are TGCGCCAGCAGCTTGGGAACGACAGGGGATAGCAATCAGCCCCAGCATTTT. Based on the CDR3 plus reference TRBV5-1 and TRBJ1-5, the full variable domain is KAGVTQTPRYLIKTRGQQVTLSCSPISGHRSVSWYQQTPGQGLQFLFEYFSETQRNKGNFPGRFSGRQFSNSRSEMNVSTLELGDSALYLCASSLGTTGDSNQPQHFGDGTRLSIL.

The genes are TRBV9 and TRBJ2-3; 12 nucleotides agree with TRBD2. In germline, CDR1 is SGDLS, CDR2 YYNGEE. The CDR3 loop spans 14 amino acids. The V gene end was trimmed by 4 bases and the J gene end by 8 bases; junction bases not matched to a gene: 5. The CDR3 nucleotides are TGTGCCAGCAGCAGGACTAGCGGGGAGGGTACGCAGTATTTT. This gives the protein CASSRTSGEGTQYF.

This clone was recorded only once. This chain connects TRBV7-2 to TRBJ1-1; the D gene is possibly TRBD1 (6 bases). Germline values: CDR1 SGHTA, CDR2 FQGNSA. The length of the CDR3 is 15 residues. The germline V and J ends were trimmed by 2 bases and 1 base, with 11 bases remaining between them. The CDR3 spells CASSLMDSPNTEAFF. The CDR3 DNA is TGTGCCAGCAGCTTAATGGACAGCCCGAACACTGAAGCTTTCTTT. The variable domain in full, completed from reference TRBV7-2 and TRBJ1-1, reads GAGVSQSPSNKVTEKGKDVELRCDPISGHTALYWYRQSLGQGLEFLIYFQGNSAPDKSGLPSDRFSAERTGGSVSTLTIQRTQQEDSAVYLCASSLMDSPNTEAFFGQGTRLTVV.

The chain recombines TRBV7-2 with TRBJ1-3; no clear D gene. The CDR3 loop spans 18 amino acids. Trimming removed 0 bases at V and 4 bases at J, with 19 bases between. CDR1 SGHTA and CDR2 FQGNSA come from the germline V gene. CDR3 sequence: CASSLAAVGGRRGNTIYF. The CDR3 region has the DNA TGTGCCAGCAGCTTAGCTGCGGTTGGAGGGAGGAGGGGAAACACCATATATTTT.

The chain combines TRBV5-6 with TRBJ1-6; TRBD1 agrees at 7 bases. V was pared by 2 bases and J by 8 bases, with 4 bases of the junction left unmatched. The V gene's germline CDR1 is SGHDT and CDR2 YYEEEE. The CDR3 loop spans 14 amino acids. CDR3 sequence: CASSLRTGYSPLHF. The DNA for the CDR3 is TGTGCCAGCAGCTTAAGGACAGGATATTCACCCCTCCACTTT.